These T cell receptor beta chains were read from a single sample in a study of T cells after yellow fever vaccination. One entry per CDR3 protein, called by TCRdb with MiXCR from the 5' RACE reads. The sample lists around 350,000 distinct CDR3 sequences; 6.2% were seen once. The sequencing used PBMCs, collected 5 days after the yellow fever booster vaccination. These TCRs come from a man aged 25 to 45 who received the YFV17D yellow fever vaccine. The CDR3 runs from the conserved cysteine through the conserved F or W. D genes are given only for firm matches. Rows may omit the clone size; those that give it use once, few, many or a size class.

clone size: -
J gene: TRBJ2-3
V gene: TRBV3-1
D gene: TRBD2
CDR3 protein: CATTQPSASGNADTQYF
CDR3 DNA: TGTGCCACCACCCAGCCCTCGGCTAGCGGGAACGCAGATACGCAGTATTTT

clone size: many
J gene: TRBJ2-1
V gene: TRBV27
D gene: TRBD2
CDR3 protein: CASSLSLAGGNEQFF
CDR3 DNA: TGTGCCAGCAGTTTGAGTTTAGCGGGGGGCAATGAGCAGTTCTTC

clone size: many
J gene: TRBJ2-3
V gene: TRBV7-2
D gene: -
CDR3 protein: CASSLVAGDWAGDTQYF
CDR3 DNA: TGTGCCAGCAGCTTAGTTGCAGGGGACTGGGCTGGAGATACGCAGTATTTT

clone size: few
J gene: TRBJ2-2
V gene: TRBV20-1
D gene: TRBD1
CDR3 protein: CSATGTSAGELFF
CDR3 DNA: TGCAGCGCGACAGGGACAAGCGCCGGGGAGCTGTTTTTT

clone size: few
J gene: TRBJ2-7
V gene: TRBV5-6
D gene: -
CDR3 protein: CASSPLMGGYEQYF
CDR3 DNA: TGTGCCAGCAGTCCGTTGATGGGAGGATACGAGCAGTACTTC

clone size: few
J gene: TRBJ2-3
V gene: TRBV18
D gene: TRBD2
CDR3 protein: CASSPTAGLEDTQYF
CDR3 DNA: TGTGCCAGCTCACCTACAGCGGGATTGGAAGATACGCAGTATTTT

clone size: -
J gene: TRBJ2-3
V gene: TRBV20-1
D gene: TRBD2
CDR3 protein: CSANQLAGYDTQNF
CDR3 DNA: TGCAGTGCTAACCAACTAGCGGGATATGATACGCAGAATTTT

clone size: many
J gene: TRBJ2-3
V gene: TRBV29-1
D gene: TRBD1
CDR3 protein: CSVGQGGDTQYF
CDR3 DNA: TGCAGCGTTGGACAGGGTGGGGATACGCAGTATTTT

clone size: few
J gene: TRBJ2-3
V gene: TRBV3-1
D gene: -
CDR3 protein: CASSRGTLGAPDTQYF
CDR3 DNA: TGTGCCAGCAGCCGCGGGACCCTCGGTGCCCCAGATACGCAGTATTTT

clone size: many
J gene: TRBJ2-3
V gene: TRBV10-1
D gene: -
CDR3 protein: CASSESSGTQLGTQYF
CDR3 DNA: TGCGCCAGCAGTGAGTCGTCCGGGACCCAACTCGGAACGCAGTATTTT

clone size: few
J gene: TRBJ1-4
V gene: TRBV6-5
D gene: -
CDR3 protein: CASSYSPGFEGGLFF
CDR3 DNA: TGTGCCAGCAGTTACTCACCAGGGTTTGAAGGGGGACTGTTTTTT

clone size: few
J gene: TRBJ1-5
V gene: TRBV30
D gene: TRBD1
CDR3 protein: CAWSLKGQTSNQPQHF
CDR3 DNA: TGTGCCTGGAGTCTAAAGGGACAGACCAGCAATCAGCCCCAGCATTTT

clone size: -
J gene: TRBJ1-3
V gene: TRBV18
D gene: -
CDR3 protein: CASSPTGNTIYF
CDR3 DNA: TGTGCCAGCTCACCGACTGGAAACACCATATATTTT

clone size: few
J gene: TRBJ2-1
V gene: TRBV19
D gene: -
CDR3 protein: CASSSRDPGRRYNEQFF
CDR3 DNA: TGTGCCAGTAGTTCCCGCGACCCTGGGCGGCGGTACAATGAGCAGTTCTTC

clone size: few
J gene: TRBJ2-3
V gene: TRBV5-1
D gene: TRBD2
CDR3 protein: CASSPSKPTSGRLPTSTDTQYF
CDR3 DNA: TGCGCCAGCAGCCCCTCGAAACCGACTAGCGGGCGGCTACCTACTAGCACAGATACGCAGTATTTT

clone size: few
J gene: TRBJ1-4
V gene: TRBV29-1
D gene: -
CDR3 protein: CSCRGVDEKLFF
CDR3 DNA: TGCAGCTGCAGGGGAGTCGATGAAAAACTGTTTTTT

clone size: many
J gene: TRBJ2-1
V gene: TRBV7-8
D gene: TRBD2
CDR3 protein: CASSEQRGRYNEQFF
CDR3 DNA: TGTGCCAGCAGCGAACAGCGGGGCAGATACAATGAGCAGTTCTTC

clone size: many
J gene: TRBJ2-1
V gene: TRBV10-3
D gene: TRBD1
CDR3 protein: CAISNRDRADNEQFF
CDR3 DNA: TGTGCCATCAGCAACCGGGACAGGGCCGACAATGAGCAGTTCTTC

clone size: few
J gene: TRBJ2-2
V gene: TRBV9
D gene: -
CDR3 protein: CASSYGSPQTGELFF
CDR3 DNA: TGTGCCAGCAGCTACGGGTCTCCTCAGACCGGGGAGCTGTTTTTT

clone size: few
J gene: TRBJ2-5
V gene: TRBV20-1
D gene: -
CDR3 protein: CSARAGGQTQYF
CDR3 DNA: TGCAGTGCTAGAGCAGGAGGACAGACCCAGTACTTC

clone size: -
J gene: TRBJ2-7
V gene: TRBV5-1
D gene: TRBD1
CDR3 protein: CASSLHRGIYEQYF
CDR3 DNA: TGCGCCAGCAGCTTGCACAGGGGGATCTACGAGCAGTACTTC

clone size: few
J gene: TRBJ1-1
V gene: TRBV18
D gene: -
CDR3 protein: CASSSRGYLNTEAFF
CDR3 DNA: TGTGCCAGCTCATCTCGGGGGTATTTGAACACTGAAGCTTTCTTT

clone size: medium-sized
J gene: TRBJ2-1
V gene: TRBV5-4
D gene: TRBD2
CDR3 protein: CASSLDVAGGLQRINEQFF
CDR3 DNA: TGTGCCAGCAGCTTGGATGTAGCGGGAGGCCTTCAACGGATCAATGAGCAGTTCTTC

clone size: many
J gene: TRBJ1-5
V gene: TRBV12-3/TRBV12-4
D gene: -
CDR3 protein: CASSLGGKNQPQHF
CDR3 DNA: TGTGCCAGCAGTTTAGGCGGGAAAAATCAGCCCCAGCATTTT

clone size: many
J gene: TRBJ1-5
V gene: TRBV6-1
D gene: -
CDR3 protein: CASRTNREQPQHF
CDR3 DNA: TGTGCCAGCAGAACTAACAGGGAGCAGCCCCAGCATTTT

clone size: -
J gene: TRBJ2-7
V gene: TRBV7-2
D gene: -
CDR3 protein: CASSLLRGATYEQYF
CDR3 DNA: TGTGCCAGCAGCTTGCTTCGGGGGGCCACCTACGAGCAGTACTTC

clone size: many
J gene: TRBJ1-5
V gene: TRBV30
D gene: -
CDR3 protein: CAWSVPGPAPKHF
CDR3 DNA: TGTGCCTGGAGTGTCCCCGGTCCTGCACCCAAGCATTTT

clone size: -
J gene: TRBJ1-2
V gene: TRBV20-1
D gene: TRBD1
CDR3 protein: CSARDHRGIYGYTF
CDR3 DNA: TGCAGTGCTAGAGATCACAGGGGGATCTATGGCTACACCTTC

clone size: -
J gene: TRBJ2-1
V gene: TRBV7-9
D gene: TRBD2
CDR3 protein: CASSWGEGPRSYNEQFF
CDR3 DNA: TGTGCCAGCTCCTGGGGGGAGGGCCCTCGCTCCTACAATGAGCAGTTCTTC

clone size: many
J gene: TRBJ2-1
V gene: TRBV6-5
D gene: TRBD2
CDR3 protein: CASSSLAGVGRNEQFF
CDR3 DNA: TGTGCCAGCAGTTCACTAGCGGGGGTAGGGAGGAATGAGCAGTTCTTC

clone size: few
J gene: TRBJ2-1
V gene: TRBV20-1
D gene: -
CDR3 protein: CSARAPVGRGGPANEQFF
CDR3 DNA: TGCAGTGCTAGAGCTCCTGTCGGCCGGGGAGGCCCCGCCAATGAGCAGTTCTTC

clone size: many
J gene: TRBJ2-5
V gene: TRBV5-6
D gene: -
CDR3 protein: CASSLALETQYF
CDR3 DNA: TGTGCCAGCAGCTTGGCATTGGAGACCCAGTACTTC

clone size: few
J gene: TRBJ2-1
V gene: TRBV6-2/TRBV6-3
D gene: -
CDR3 protein: CASSYQDTIYNEQFF
CDR3 DNA: TGTGCCAGCAGTTACCAGGACACTATTTACAATGAGCAGTTCTTC

clone size: -
J gene: TRBJ2-3
V gene: TRBV20-1
D gene: -
CDR3 protein: CSARDLRHRMADTQYF
CDR3 DNA: TGCAGTGCTAGAGATCTGCGACACAGGATGGCAGATACGCAGTATTTT

clone size: many
J gene: TRBJ2-4
V gene: TRBV7-2
D gene: TRBD2
CDR3 protein: CASSLAPLAGVAKNIQYF
CDR3 DNA: TGTGCCAGCAGCTTAGCCCCCCTAGCGGGAGTAGCCAAAAACATTCAGTACTTC

clone size: many
J gene: TRBJ2-5
V gene: TRBV20-1
D gene: -
CDR3 protein: CSAQISRQETQYF
CDR3 DNA: TGCAGTGCCCAAATCTCGCGGCAAGAGACCCAGTACTTC

clone size: -
J gene: TRBJ2-3
V gene: TRBV29-1
D gene: TRBD2
CDR3 protein: CSVGLAVPSTDTQYF
CDR3 DNA: TGCAGCGTTGGACTAGCGGTTCCTAGCACAGATACGCAGTATTTT

clone size: once
J gene: TRBJ2-5
V gene: TRBV5-1
D gene: -
CDR3 protein: CASSLSITGETQYF
CDR3 DNA: TGCGCCAGCAGCTTGTCTATAACAGGGGAGACCCAGTACTTC

clone size: many
J gene: TRBJ2-2
V gene: TRBV24-1
D gene: -
CDR3 protein: CATSDFTNTGELFF
CDR3 DNA: TGTGCCACCAGTGATTTCACGAACACCGGGGAGCTGTTTTTT

clone size: few
J gene: TRBJ2-6
V gene: TRBV20-1
D gene: -
CDR3 protein: CSARGSSGANVLTF
CDR3 DNA: TGCAGTGCTAGAGGAAGCTCTGGGGCCAACGTCCTGACTTTC

clone size: few
J gene: TRBJ2-2
V gene: TRBV19
D gene: TRBD1
CDR3 protein: CASSKAGWGQPNTGELFF
CDR3 DNA: TGTGCCAGTAGTAAGGCGGGTTGGGGACAGCCGAACACCGGGGAGCTGTTTTTT

clone size: -
J gene: TRBJ1-3
V gene: TRBV7-2
D gene: -
CDR3 protein: CACAPVTRNTIYF
CDR3 DNA: TGTGCCTGTGCCCCGGTCACCAGAAACACCATATATTTT

clone size: few
J gene: TRBJ2-7
V gene: TRBV18
D gene: -
CDR3 protein: CASSKGEGLEQYF
CDR3 DNA: TGTGCCAGCTCCAAGGGTGAAGGGTTGGAGCAGTACTTC

clone size: few
J gene: TRBJ2-3
V gene: TRBV24-1
D gene: -
CDR3 protein: CATSDSQGNTQYF
CDR3 DNA: TGTGCCACCAGTGACTCCCAGGGAAATACGCAGTATTTT